This T cell receptor beta chain was obtained from a study of vaccination and CD4 T cells after COVID-19 (dated by TCRdb to about 2022). Looking at the study overall: Convalescent patients had a positive SARS-CoV-2 result on nasal swab PCR, and of these patients, fewer than ten had mild disease and one had severe disease. The convalescent cohort comprised six males and four females, including two Hispanic individuals, seven Caucasians, two Asians and one multiracial person. Two doses of either the Pfizer-BioNTech BNT162b2 vaccine (n=8) or the Moderna mRNA-1273 vaccine (n=2) were administered to participants. Post-COVID blood samples from convalescent patients were collected a median of approximately 100 days after diagnosis, with a range of about 35 to 180 days. Post-vaccine blood samples were taken a median of around 77 days after the second vaccine dose, with a range of 14 to 241 days. A few convalescent patients were sampled both early after vaccination (day 14) and late after vaccination (days 161 to 241). Culture stimuli were overlapping spike peptide pools from SARS-CoV-2 and from the common cold coronaviruses HCoV-NL63, HCoV-OC43 and HCoV-229E. Control cultures used a CEFX viral epitope pool as positive control, an HIV-1 Nef peptide pool as negative control, or no peptide. In about 11 COVID-19 convalescent patients and a handful of infection-naive healthy vaccine recipients, the spike-specific CD4+ TCR repertoire before mRNA vaccination was compared with the repertoire after mRNA vaccination.

Library method: PCR. TCR sequencing of DNA from cultured CD4+ T cells used the Oncomine TCR Beta short-read assay at the Johns Hopkins FTIC core. Genomic DNA was extracted from the cultured CD4+ T cells with the QIAamp micro DNA kit. The Oncomine TCR Beta libraries from cultured CD4+ T cells were pooled using unique dual indexes and then sequenced on an Illumina iSeq 100. The original pipeline was this. Non-productive sequences were filtered out, and CDR3s that did not start with C, did not end with F or W, or were shorter than 7 amino acids were discarded. Antigen-specific clonotypes were identified with the MANAFEST web application by comparing peptide-stimulated wells with reference and other culture wells. Positive clones required FDR below 0.05, an odds ratio above 5, and productive frequency above 0.1% in at least two of three replicate wells. Cross-reactive clonotypes were defined as significantly expanded in both SARS-CoV-2 spike wells and at least one common cold coronavirus spike condition. Levenshtein distances (stringdist) and unrooted phylogenetic trees (ape) in R version 3.6.1 were used to assess CDR3 homology. Starting from the raw public reads, TCRdb applied fastp trimming at Q25, assembled clones with MiXCR and retained in-frame beta chains. One record per CDR3 amino acid sequence lists the most common genes and DNA. These V and J calls are TCRdb output, not the study's own analysis. Present in this sample are some 25,000 distinct CDR3 sequences, more than 25% of which were seen just once. The top ten hold approximately 3% of the sample.

Notes on this clonotype: Its antigen target is currently unknown. One base away there is no much larger clone; base qualities are not given.

Compared with germline, V lacks 3 bases and J lacks 10 bases; bases without a gene match: 20. From the germline V gene, CDR1 is MGHRA and CDR2 is YSYEKL. The CDR3 runs 17 residues from the cysteine to the phenylalanine. Just CDR3 DNA is preserved here, 51 bases in frame from base 1. What the study reported, not specific to this receptor: The study included relatively few convalescent patients and did not analyze early timepoints after natural infection. The median count of SARS-CoV-2-reactive clonotypes went up from 20 to 25 after infection to a few dozen after vaccination, although the change was not significant. Among convalescent patients, a median about 87% of the SARS-CoV-2-reactive clones seen after vaccination appeared only after vaccination, which suggests priming specific to the vaccine. Nearly all vaccine-specific clones in convalescent patients (304 of 307) were mono-reactive for SARS-CoV-2 spike rather than cross-reactive with common cold coronaviruses.

The time point label, read with the paper, signifies: late sampling 161 to 241 days after vaccination in a few convalescent patients. Per the publication, the treatment or condition label means: roughly ten-day PBMC culture with coronavirus spike peptide pools or control peptides (ViraFEST assay). The ViraFEST assay was used in the study, in which antigen-specific T cells were expanded with peptide pools and expanded clonotypes were subsequently identified by TCR sequencing. Positive SARS-CoV-2 PCR tests in the convalescent patients dated from March to December 2020, before Alpha, Beta and Delta variants emerged in the United States. PBMCs were cultured at around 2 million per well in IMDM supplemented with approximately 4.7% human AB serum and around 9.5 IU/ml IL-2, with approximately 9.5 ug/ml peptide pools added. On days 3 and 7, half of the culture medium was replaced with fresh IL-2-containing medium. Once the cells had been in culture for around ten days, the EasySep CD4+ T cell isolation kit was used to isolate CD4+ T cells by negative selection. PBMCs were separated from whole blood using Ficoll-Paque Plus gradient centrifugation and then either used fresh or cryopreserved at -140C. Triplicate wells were generally used for each culture condition.

This specimen was CD4+ T cells from blood, cultured in vitro, taken about 7 months after SARS-CoV-2 vaccination. The origin of this receptor is a human donor who had recovered from COVID-19. Recombination joined TRBV4-1 with TRBJ1-1; TRBD1 aligns with 7 central bases. The CDR3 in this case is CASSHLPWQGVLKGAFF. The sequenced DNA: TGCGCCAGCAGCCACCTCCCCTGGCAGGGGGTACTTAAAGGAGCTTTCTTT.